These 19 T cell receptor beta chains came from one sample sequenced in a study of shared clonotypes between healthy human individuals. Measured with immunoSEQ multiplex PCR; TCRdb has only the in-frame clones, and not every one. Of approximately 1.5 million clones listed, 98% are singletons. Specimen: naive CD4+ T cells sorted from blood. Subset reported: CD45RA+ positively selected. These receptors all come from a man aged 30-40 years in good health.

The V gene is TRBV18, the J gene TRBJ1-5, with 7 bases fitting TRBD1. In germline, CDR1 is KGHSH, CDR2 LQKENI. V lost 4 bases, J lost 5 bases, and 2 bases stayed unmatched. The CDR3 sequence is 13 residues long. The CDR3 is CASSRDSHQPQHF. The CDR3 DNA follows: TGTGCCAGCTCACGGGACAGCCATCAGCCCCAGCATTTT.

This clone occurred once. The sample carries other DNA sequences with the same CDR3. The V and J genes are TRBV29-1 and TRBJ1-4; D is unresolved. CDR3 length: 13 residues. Germline lookup yields CDR1 SQVTM and CDR2 ANQGSEA. V was clipped by 5 bases and J by 3 bases, with 10 bases between them. CDR3 sequence reads: CSVSGRANEKLFF. CDR3 in DNA: TGCAGCGTTTCGGGCCGAGCTAATGAAAAACTGTTTTTT.

The chain joins TRBV27 to TRBJ2-1; D is perhaps TRBD2 (6 bases). The CDR3 is 18 residues long. Germline V lookup: CDR1 MNHEY, CDR2 SMNVEV (reference sequence). Trimming removed 5 bases at V and 0 bases at J, with 20 bases between. In DNA, the CDR3 is TGTGCCAGCAGTCCCGGGACTTTCCCTCTTAGCTCCTACAATGAGCAGTTCTTC. It yields the protein CASSPGTFPLSSYNEQFF.

This clone was seen only a few times. V usage is TRBV5-1 and J usage is TRBJ2-1; D is possibly TRBD2 (5 bases). Germline values: CDR1 SGHRS, CDR2 YFSETQ. The V gene lost 0 bases and the J gene lost 4 bases, with 17 bases spanning the gap. The CDR3 runs 17 residues. The CDR3 DNA sequence: TGCGCCAGCAGCTTGGCCGGAGGCGCTCGCTCTTACAATGAGCAGTTCTTC. As protein: CASSLAGGARSYNEQFF. Looking up the rest from reference TRBV5-1 and TRBJ2-1 gives the full variable domain: KAGVTQTPRYLIKTRGQQVTLSCSPISGHRSVSWYQQTPGQGLQFLFEYFSETQRNKGNFPGRFSGRQFSNSRSEMNVSTLELGDSALYLCASSLAGGARSYNEQFFGPGTRLTVL.

About this clone itself: Other DNA sequences from this sample encode an identical CDR3 as well. The chain carries TRBV6-1 and TRBJ2-5; perhaps TRBD2 as D (5 bases). V lost 8 bases, J lost 2 bases, and 9 bases lay in between. Germline-derived CDR1 and CDR2 are MNHNS and SASEGT. The CDR3 totals 12 residues. For the CDR3, the DNA is TGTGCCAGCTCCGGGGTACAAGAGACCCAGTACTTC. It yields the protein CASSGVQETQYF.

V usage is TRBV5-1 and J usage is TRBJ2-7, with D hard to call. The CDR3 totals 12 residues. Trimming took 0 bases from V and 7 from J, leaving 8 bases between them. From germline, CDR1 is SGHRS and CDR2 YFSETQ. The DNA for the CDR3 is TGCGCCAGCAGCTTGGCCTTCGGGGAGCAGTACTTC. It specifies CASSLAFGEQYF.

The chain carries TRBV25-1 and TRBJ2-7, with D perhaps matching TRBD1 (5 bases). Germline loops: CDR1 MGHDK, CDR2 SYGVNS. V was cut by 7 bases and J by 6 bases, with 10 bases left in between. The CDR3 is made up of 11 amino acids. CDR3 amino acids: CASIFQGEQYF. In DNA, the CDR3 is TGTGCCAGCATTTTTCAGGGCGAGCAGTACTTC.

The chain couples TRBV28 to TRBJ1-5, with D uncertain. Germline CDR1 reads MDHEN; CDR2 reads SYDVKM. Trimming took 6 bases from V and 3 from J, leaving 12 bases between them. CDR3 length: 14 residues. Here the CDR3 reads CASRGQLFNQPQHF. In DNA form, the CDR3 reads TGTGCCAGCAGAGGTCAGCTTTTCAATCAGCCCCAGCATTTT.

The genes are TRBV27 and TRBJ2-7; D is unresolved. The CDR3 extends over 13 amino acids. The germline V and J ends were trimmed by 6 bases and 1 base, with 10 bases remaining between them. Germline CDR1 MNHEY, CDR2 SMNVEV (reference sequence). In DNA form, the CDR3 reads TGTGCCAGCAGATTGATGTCGTCCTACGAGCAGTACTTC. Its protein is CASRLMSSYEQYF.

Turning to this clone: The junction differs from germline at one of its ends, possibly a read error. The chain employs TRBV5-5 and TRBJ2-7; 8 bases map to TRBD2. Germline V gene lookup returns CDR1 SGHKS and CDR2 YYEKEE (reference sequence). The CDR3 spans 14 residues. The CDR3 DNA follows: TGTGCCAGCAGCTTGGGACTAGCGTCCTTCGAGCAGTACTTC. Its translation: CASSLGLASFEQYF.

The chain uses TRBV19 and TRBJ2-7, with a tentative D call TRBD1 (5 bases). Per the germline V gene, CDR1 is LNHDA and CDR2 is SQIVND (reference sequence). Trimming took off 6 bases at V and 2 bases at J, with 17 bases between the two ends. The CDR3 totals 15 residues. The CDR3 spells CASSTHRSTTYEQYF. CDR3 bases: TGTGCCAGTAGCACACACAGGAGCACTACCTACGAGCAGTACTTC. The full variable domain, its missing parts supplied by reference TRBV19 and TRBJ2-7, is DGGITQSPKYLFRKEGQNVTLSCEQNLNHDAMYWYRQDPGQGLRLIYYSQIVNDFQKGDIAEGYSVSREKKESFPLTVTSAQKNPTAFYLCASSTHRSTTYEQYFGPGTRLTVT.

This sequence joins TRBV25-1 and TRBJ2-1; perhaps TRBD1 as D (6 bases). This CDR3 is built from 14 residues. Germline V gene data show CDR1 as MGHDK and CDR2 as SYGVNS. V dropped 2 bases and J dropped 9 bases, with 14 bases sitting between them. The CDR3 loop is CASSEMDQGIEQFF. The CDR3 DNA reads as TGTGCCAGCAGTGAAATGGACCAGGGGATTGAGCAGTTCTTC.

The rearrangement joins TRBV2 to TRBJ1-1; D possibly corresponds to TRBD1 (6 bases). Trimming took 2 bases from V and 5 from J, leaving 12 bases between them. CDR1 is SNHLY and CDR2 is FYNNEI in the germline V gene. CDR3 size: 14 residues. As DNA, the CDR3 is TGTGCCAGCAGTGAAACAGGGCTAGGGACTGAAGCTTTCTTT. This gives the protein CASSETGLGTEAFF.

The chain is built from TRBV11-2 and TRBJ2-4; D tentatively reads TRBD1 or TRBD2 (5 bases each). The ends were cut back, 5 bases at V and 1 base at J, with 21 bases in the middle. Germline values: CDR1 SGHAT, CDR2 FQNNGV. There are 18 residues in the CDR3. CDR3 in DNA: TGTGCCAGCAGCCACCTGAAGGGGACGGTAGGGGCCAAAAACATTCAGTACTTC. Residues: CASSHLKGTVGAKNIQYF.

The chain carries TRBV18 and TRBJ2-7; D might be TRBD2 (6 bases). The germline gives CDR1 KGHSH, CDR2 LQKENI. Deletions cut 5 bases from V and 3 bases from J, with 29 bases between. This CDR3 has 19 residues. CDR3 in amino acids: CASSTTNRLDVLSFYEQYF. The CDR3 DNA follows: TGTGCCAGCTCAACGACTAACAGACTAGATGTTCTCTCTTTCTACGAGCAGTACTTC.

The V and J genes are TRBV5-6 and TRBJ1-5; TRBD1 is a possible D gene (6 bases). The CDR3 is 15 residues long. The V end lost 3 bases, the J end lost 0 bases, and 10 bases lay between the germline ends. CDR1 and CDR2 (germline): SGHDT, YYEEEE. The CDR3 is CASSWGRHSNQPQHF. The CDR3 DNA is TGTGCCAGCAGCTGGGGGCGACATAGCAATCAGCCCCAGCATTTT.

The V call is TRBV19, the J call TRBJ1-5; D not certain. Germline CDR1 is LNHDA and CDR2 is SQIVND (reference sequence). This CDR3 comprises 12 residues. V was pared by 7 bases and J by 2 bases, with 6 bases between. The CDR3 spells CASNSGNQPQHF. Here the CDR3 DNA reads TGTGCCAGTAATTCGGGCAATCAGCCCCAGCATTTT.

This sequence joins TRBV29-1 and TRBJ1-5; tentative D call: TRBD1 (5 bases). V gave up 4 bases and J gave up 7 bases, with 11 bases separating them. The CDR3 length is 12 residues. Germline V gene lookup returns CDR1 SQVTM and CDR2 ANQGSEA. The CDR3 nucleotides are TGCAGCGTTGGGGGCTCGGGGCAGCCCCAGCATTTT. Translation: CSVGGSGQPQHF.

The chain links TRBV6-5 to TRBJ2-1; perhaps TRBD1 as D (5 bases). This CDR3 comprises 13 residues. V was cut by 7 bases and J by 3 bases, with 10 bases left in between. Germline CDR1 and CDR2: MNHEY and SVGAGI. The CDR3 reads CASKEDNYNEQFF. For the CDR3, the DNA is TGTGCCAGCAAAGAGGACAACTACAATGAGCAGTTCTTC.